Presented here are 23 T cell receptor beta chains from one specimen sequenced in a study of blood T cell repertoires in COVID-19. The assay was immunoSEQ multiplex PCR, and TCRdb's table has in-frame clones only and misses some. The sample lists 150,000 to 200,000 clones; approximately 83% were seen once. The material sequenced was PBMCs or T cells enriched from blood (not recorded which). These TCRs come from a woman between 55 and 75 years old who had recovered from COVID-19.

The V call is TRBV3-1 (or the pseudogene TRBV3-2), the J call TRBJ2-7, with 8 bases lining up with TRBD1. The V segment lost 4 bases and the J segment 4 bases; nucleotides outside the gene matches: 6. This CDR3 has 14 residues. Germline loops: CDR1 LGHDT, CDR2 YNNKEL (reference sequence). CDR3 residues: CASSPRDRNYEQYF. The CDR3 nucleotides are TGTGCCAGCAGCCCCCGGGACAGGAATTACGAGCAGTACTTC.

The V call is TRBV10-2, the J call TRBJ1-3; the D gene is possibly TRBD1 (5 bases). The CDR3 totals 17 residues. Germline V gene lookup returns CDR1 WSHSY and CDR2 SAAADI. V gave up 4 bases and J gave up 0 bases, with 16 bases separating them. The CDR3 spells CASSVTDSLFSGNTIYF. For the CDR3, the DNA is TGCGCCAGCAGTGTGACAGATTCTCTATTCTCTGGAAACACCATATATTTT.

The V gene is TRBV30, the J gene TRBJ1-1; D is undetermined. The CDR3 is made up of 13 amino acids. With 0 bases removed from V and 3 bases from J, the gap between germline ends came to 8 bases. Germline values: CDR1 GTSNPN, CDR2 SVGIG (reference sequence). In DNA, the CDR3 is TGTGCCTGGAGTGTACTGGAGGACACTGAAGCTTTCTTT. It specifies CAWSVLEDTEAFF. Full variable domain (outside the CDR3, taken from reference TRBV30 and TRBJ1-1): SQTIHQWPATLVQPVGSPLSLECTVEGTSNPNLYWYRQAAGRGLQLLFYSVGIGQISSEVPQNLSASRPQDRQFILSSKKLLLSDSGFYLCAWSVLEDTEAFFGQGTRLTVV.

The V call is TRBV7-3, the J call TRBJ2-6; 10 bases line up with TRBD2. From germline, CDR1 is SGHTA and CDR2 FQGTGA. V lost 0 bases and J lost 0; bases outside the gene matches: 8. The CDR3 totals 20 residues. DNA of the CDR3: TGTGCCAGCAGCTTAACCGGGACTAGCGCTCGGGGCTCTGGGGCCAACGTCCTGACTTTC. Protein: CASSLTGTSARGSGANVLTF. Together with reference TRBV7-3 and TRBJ2-6, the CDR3 gives the full variable domain: GAGVSQTPSNKVTEKGKYVELRCDPISGHTALYWYRQSLGQGPEFLIYFQGTGAADDSGLPNDRFFAVRPEGSVSTLKIQRTERGDSAVYLCASSLTGTSARGSGANVLTFGAGSRLTVL.

The chain employs TRBV27 and TRBJ2-6; D unclear. Looked up from germline, CDR1 is MNHEY and CDR2 is SMNVEV (reference sequence). V gave up 3 bases and J gave up 2 bases, with 5 bases separating them. This CDR3 spans 14 amino acids. CDR3 sequence reads: CASSLQAGANVLTF. The CDR3 DNA follows: TGTGCCAGCAGTTTGCAGGCTGGGGCCAACGTCCTGACTTTC.

This rearrangement joins TRBV5-1 to TRBJ1-6, with TRBD1 matching over 9 bases. The CDR3 is 14 amino acids. Germline CDR1 and CDR2: SGHRS and YFSETQ. The ends lost 4 bases at V and 7 bases at J; junction bases unmatched: 3. The CDR3 DNA sequence: TGCGCCAGCAGCGGGACAGGGTTGAATTCACCCCTCCACTTT. Its translation: CASSGTGLNSPLHF.

V gene TRBV9 combines with J gene TRBJ1-5, with 8 bases identical to TRBD1. Germline CDR1 SGDLS, CDR2 YYNGEE. This CDR3 contains 15 residues. The junction had 8 bases not matched to a gene; V was cut back by 3 bases and J by 6 bases. This CDR3 is CASSEGTGGPQPQHF. The CDR3 bases are TGTGCCAGCAGCGAGGGGACAGGCGGACCTCAGCCCCAGCATTTT.

The chain combines TRBV19 with TRBJ1-5; a weak D match, TRBD1 (5 bases). The CDR3 covers 15 residues. Germline CDR1 LNHDA, CDR2 SQIVND (reference sequence). Trimming removed 7 bases at V and 6 bases at J, with 19 bases between. CDR3 in amino acids: CASTIGALVGQPQHF. DNA for the CDR3: TGTGCCAGTACCATAGGGGCCCTGGTGGGTCAGCCCCAGCATTTT.

The chain is built from TRBV5-1 and TRBJ2-5; TRBD2 aligns across 7 bases. The length of the CDR3 is 16 residues. In germline, CDR1 is SGHRS, CDR2 YFSETQ. J gave up 1 base and V 1 base, and 7 bases lay outside the gene matches. CDR3 nucleotide sequence: TGCGCCAGCAGCTTGTTGGGGACTACCCTCCAAGAGACCCAGTACTTC. The encoded protein is CASSLLGTTLQETQYF.

This rearrangement joins TRBV7-9 to TRBJ2-1; TRBD1 matches at 7 bases. This CDR3 comprises 15 residues. V trimming: 1 base; J trimming: 4 bases; junction bases outside the gene matches: 4. In germline, CDR1 is SEHNR, CDR2 FQNEAQ (reference sequence). CDR3 sequence (DNA): TGTGCCAGCAGCTTAGGGACAGGCCCTTACAATGAGCAGTTCTTC. This gives the protein CASSLGTGPYNEQFF. Full variable domain (rest looked up from reference TRBV7-9 and TRBJ2-1): DTGVSQNPRHKITKRGQNVTFRCDPISEHNRLYWYRQTLGQGPEFLTYFQNEAQLEKSRLLSDRFSAERPKGSFSTLEIQRTEQGDSAMYLCASSLGTGPYNEQFFGPGTRLTVL.

The chain joins TRBV12-3 or TRBV12-4 to TRBJ1-2, with D uncertain. The CDR3 extends over 11 amino acids. The V gene lost 4 bases and the J gene lost 8 bases, with 8 bases spanning the gap. The CDR3, as DNA: TGTGCCAGCAGTTCTATTCGGGGCTACACCTTC. Its protein product is CASSSIRGYTF.

J is TRBJ2-3 and V is TRBV5-1, with 12 positions matching TRBD2. The V and J ends lost 4 bases and 3 bases, in that order; junction bases with no gene match: 9. The CDR3 totals 17 residues. In germline, CDR1 is SGHRS, CDR2 YFSETQ. The CDR3: CASSLDRLAGVTDTQYF. CDR3 nucleotides: TGCGCCAGCAGCCTTGATAGACTAGCGGGAGTTACAGATACGCAGTATTTT.

V usage is TRBV23-1 and J usage is TRBJ1-1; 8 nucleotides agree with TRBD1. TRBV23-1 belongs to the ORF category, with a function that is uncertain. V lost 3 bases, J lost 4 bases, and 13 bases stayed unmatched. The CDR3 is made up of 17 amino acids. The CDR3 protein is CASSQSYLSGGVTEAFF. In DNA, the CDR3 is TGCGCCAGCAGTCAGTCCTACCTGTCAGGGGGCGTCACTGAAGCTTTCTTT.

This clone has just one count. This sequence joins TRBV6-4 and TRBJ2-1, with a tentative D call TRBD2 (6 bases). With 5 bases removed from V and 5 bases from J, the gap between germline ends came to 10 bases. The CDR3 consists of 13 residues. The V gene's germline CDR1 is MRHNA and CDR2 SNTAGT. The DNA of the CDR3 is TGTGCCAGCAGTCCCTGGGGGGACAATGAGCAGTTCTTC. Translated: CASSPWGDNEQFF.

The gene calls are TRBV11-3 and TRBJ2-1, with D maybe TRBD2 (6 bases). The V gene's germline CDR1 is SGHNT and CDR2 YENEEA. V dropped 2 bases and J dropped 5 bases, with 10 bases sitting between them. This CDR3 comprises 14 residues. The CDR3 loop reads CASSLTGDHNEQFF. Written as DNA, the CDR3 is TGTGCCAGCAGCTTAACGGGGGACCACAATGAGCAGTTCTTC.

The genes are TRBV10-3 and TRBJ2-7; 7 bases match TRBD1. CDR1 and CDR2 (germline): ENHRY, SYGVKD. This CDR3 region has 13 residues. V gave up 8 bases and J gave up 4 bases; unmatched junction bases: 8. CDR3 coding DNA: TGTGCCATCGGGTTTGACAGGGAGTACGAGCAGTACTTC. It is translated as CAIGFDREYEQYF.

This clone was found once. The V and J genes are TRBV28 and TRBJ2-5; 12 bases are a match to TRBD2. CDR1 is MDHEN, CDR2 SYDVKM, per germline. The CDR3 has 16 amino acids. V gave up 4 bases and J gave up 7 bases; unmatched junction bases: 10. The CDR3 reads CASSSGGLAGGGTQYF. The DNA of the CDR3 is TGTGCCAGCAGTTCTGGGGGACTAGCGGGCGGCGGGACCCAGTACTTC.

The chain employs TRBV5-1 and TRBJ2-1, with 7 bases fitting TRBD1. Unmatched junction bases numbered 6, after V lost 5 bases and J lost 7 bases. This CDR3 region has 13 residues. CDR1 and CDR2 (germline): SGHRS, YFSETQ. The CDR3 loop reads CASRVGTENEQFF. The CDR3 DNA reads TGCGCCAGCAGGGTGGGGACAGAAAATGAGCAGTTCTTC.

In its sample, this clone was seen once. Distinct nucleotide sequences in the sample also encode this CDR3. The chain links TRBV5-1 to TRBJ1-5; perhaps TRBD1 as D (6 bases). Germline V gene lookup returns CDR1 SGHRS and CDR2 YFSETQ. V dropped 1 base and J dropped 7 bases, with 9 bases sitting between them. This CDR3 is 13 amino acids long. The CDR3 sequence is CASSLSGDQPQHF. The CDR3 region has the DNA TGCGCCAGCAGCTTGTCAGGGGACCAGCCCCAGCATTTT.

The V gene is TRBV29-1, the J gene TRBJ2-7, with a weak D call TRBD1 (5 bases). CDR1 is SQVTM and CDR2 is ANQGSEA in the germline V gene. The ends were cut back, 3 bases at V and 9 bases at J, with 12 bases in the middle. The CDR3 runs 11 residues. CDR3 sequence reads: CSVDPGHGQYF. CDR3 nucleotide sequence: TGCAGCGTTGACCCCGGACACGGGCAGTACTTC.

This clone was seen more than once but under ten times. The chain employs TRBV7-9 and TRBJ1-4, with D perhaps TRBD1 (6 bases). Trimming took 2 bases from V and 8 from J, leaving 15 bases between them. The CDR3 totals 15 residues. Germline CDR1 and CDR2: SEHNR and FQNEAQ (reference sequence). The CDR3 here is CASSLPRGADEKLFF. CDR3 DNA: TGTGCCAGCAGCTTACCACGGGGGGCGGACGAAAAACTGTTTTTT.

The chain has TRBV7-8 and TRBJ1-5; the D gene is possibly TRBD1 (6 bases). V gave up 1 base and J gave up 7 bases, with 11 bases separating them. This CDR3 comprises 14 residues. Germline V gives CDR1 SGHVS, CDR2 FQNEAQ. CDR3 coding DNA: TGTGCCAGCAGCTTAGAAGCAGGGGCCCAGCCCCAGCATTTT. Amino acids: CASSLEAGAQPQHF.

The V call is TRBV7-3, the J call TRBJ2-7; D might be TRBD1 (6 bases). V was pared by 4 bases and J by 7 bases, with 11 bases between. CDR1 is SGHTA and CDR2 is FQGTGA in the germline V gene. The CDR3 is made up of 12 amino acids. For the CDR3, the DNA is TGTGCCAGCAGCTCGACAGGTCAAGAGCAGTACTTC. This translates into CASSSTGQEQYF.